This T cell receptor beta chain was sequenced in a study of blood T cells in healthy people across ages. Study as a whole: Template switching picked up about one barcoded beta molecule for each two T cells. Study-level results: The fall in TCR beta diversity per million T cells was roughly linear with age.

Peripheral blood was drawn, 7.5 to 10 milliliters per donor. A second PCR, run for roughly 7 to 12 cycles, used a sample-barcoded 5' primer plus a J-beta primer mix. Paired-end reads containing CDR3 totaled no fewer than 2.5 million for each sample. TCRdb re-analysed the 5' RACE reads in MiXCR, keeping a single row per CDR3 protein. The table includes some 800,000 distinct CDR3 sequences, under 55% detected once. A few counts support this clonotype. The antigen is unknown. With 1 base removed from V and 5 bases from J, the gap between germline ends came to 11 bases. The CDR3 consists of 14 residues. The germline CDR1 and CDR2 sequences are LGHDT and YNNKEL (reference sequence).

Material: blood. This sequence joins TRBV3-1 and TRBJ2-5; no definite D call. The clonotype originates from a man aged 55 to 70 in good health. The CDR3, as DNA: TGTGCCAGCAGCCAAGTGAGGCCCGGGGAGACCCAGTACTTC. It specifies CASSQVRPGETQYF.